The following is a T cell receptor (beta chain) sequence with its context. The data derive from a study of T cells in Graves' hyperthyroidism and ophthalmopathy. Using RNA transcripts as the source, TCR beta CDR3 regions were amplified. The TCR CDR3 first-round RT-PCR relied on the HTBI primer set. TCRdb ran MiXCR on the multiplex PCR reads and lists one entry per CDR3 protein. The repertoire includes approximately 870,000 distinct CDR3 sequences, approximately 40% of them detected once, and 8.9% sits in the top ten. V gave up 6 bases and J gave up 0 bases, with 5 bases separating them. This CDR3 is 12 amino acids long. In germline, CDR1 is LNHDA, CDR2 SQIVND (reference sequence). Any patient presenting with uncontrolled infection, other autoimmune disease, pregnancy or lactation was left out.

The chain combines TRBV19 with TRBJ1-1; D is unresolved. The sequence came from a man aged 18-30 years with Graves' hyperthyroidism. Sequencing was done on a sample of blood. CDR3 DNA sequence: TGTGCCAGTAGGGCACTGAACACTGAAGCTTTCTTT. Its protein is CASRALNTEAFF.